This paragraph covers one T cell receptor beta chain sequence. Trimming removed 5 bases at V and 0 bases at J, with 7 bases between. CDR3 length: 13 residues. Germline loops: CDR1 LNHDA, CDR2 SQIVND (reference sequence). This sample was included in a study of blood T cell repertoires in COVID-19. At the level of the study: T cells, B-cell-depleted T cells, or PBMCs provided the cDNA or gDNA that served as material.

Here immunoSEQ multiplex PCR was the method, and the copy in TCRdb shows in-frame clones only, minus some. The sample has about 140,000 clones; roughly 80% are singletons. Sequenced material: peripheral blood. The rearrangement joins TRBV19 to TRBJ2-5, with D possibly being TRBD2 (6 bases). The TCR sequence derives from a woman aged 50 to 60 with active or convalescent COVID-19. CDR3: CASSAGYQETQYF. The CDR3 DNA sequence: TGTGCCAGTAGTGCGGGGTACCAAGAGACCCAGTACTTC.